The 27 T cell receptor beta chains reported below all come from one sample, sequenced in a study of early T cells in non-severe SARS-CoV-2 infection. One entry per CDR3 protein results from TCRdb running MiXCR on the 5' RACE reads. The sample contains about 49,000 distinct CDR3 sequences, less than 7.5% of which appear only once. Sequencing was performed on whole blood, taken at baseline. These receptors were obtained from an adult who was a healthcare worker with PCR-confirmed SARS-CoV-2 infection or an uninfected control (not recorded which).

This clonotype was seen repeatedly, ten times or more. CDR3 residues: CASSPDYEQYF. In nucleotides, the CDR3 is TGTGCCAGCTCACCAGACTACGAGCAGTACTTC. The chain links TRBV18 to TRBJ2-7; D remains ambiguous. The CDR3 covers 11 residues. The germline V gene encodes CDR1 KGHSH and CDR2 LQKENI. Trimming stripped 2 bases from V and 3 bases from J, with 2 bases between.

This clonotype was observed a few times. The chain employs TRBV7-8 and TRBJ2-1; possibly TRBD2 for D (7 bases). CDR3 length equals 16 residues. V lost 1 base and J lost 9, with 19 bases in between. From germline, CDR1 is SGHVS and CDR2 FQNEAQ. CDR3 coding DNA: TGTGCCAGCAGCTTAGGGCTGGGGGGGCGCGTAGGTGAGCAGTTCTTC. Its protein product is CASSLGLGGRVGEQFF.

The rearrangement links TRBV10-1 to TRBJ2-3; 7 nucleotides agree with TRBD2. Germline V gene sequence: CDR1 WNHNN, CDR2 SYGVQD (reference sequence). V dropped 6 bases and J dropped 5; count of bases not matched to a gene: 17. The length of the CDR3 is 17 residues. Written as DNA, the CDR3 is TGCGCCAGCAGGAGGACGCAGAGCGGGGAGGCGATAGATACGCAGTATTTT. It yields the protein CASRRTQSGEAIDTQYF.

This clonotype was counted at least ten times. V gene TRBV2 combines with J gene TRBJ1-5; D is unresolved. The germline gives CDR1 SNHLY, CDR2 FYNNEI. Trimming left V 2 bases short and J 4 bases short, with 12 bases between. This CDR3 contains 15 residues. DNA for the CDR3: TGTGCCAGCAGTGAATACAGAAACTTAAATCAGCCCCAGCATTTT. Translated: CASSEYRNLNQPQHF.

Details on this clonotype: Just one base apart from a much larger clone, this may be a read error. The chain has TRBV28 and TRBJ1-2, with 9 nucleotides matching TRBD1. Germline values: CDR1 MDHEN, CDR2 SYDVKM. The length of the CDR3 is 13 residues. V gave up 5 bases and J gave up 4 bases; unmatched junction bases: 2. The CDR3 DNA sequence: TGTGCCAGCAGTACAGGGGGCACCTATGGCTACACCTTC. Its protein product is CASSTGGTYGYTF.

The sample holds a few counts of this clonotype. This chain joins TRBV5-1 and TRBJ2-2; TRBD1 matches at 9 bases. CDR3 size: 19 residues. The V segment lost 4 bases and the J segment 4 bases; nucleotides outside the gene matches: 17. Germline V gene lookup returns CDR1 SGHRS and CDR2 YFSETQ. CDR3: CASSQPPGQGYYGTGELFF. The CDR3 coding sequence is TGCGCCAGCAGCCAACCCCCGGGACAGGGCTACTACGGCACCGGGGAGCTGTTTTTT. The full variable domain, with the rest looked up from reference TRBV5-1 and TRBJ2-2, is KAGVTQTPRYLIKTRGQQVTLSCSPISGHRSVSWYQQTPGQGLQFLFEYFSETQRNKGNFPGRFSGRQFSNSRSEMNVSTLELGDSALYLCASSQPPGQGYYGTGELFFGEGSRLTVL.

This clonotype was detected ten times or more. The rearrangement joins TRBV6-2 or TRBV6-3 to TRBJ2-7; D is possibly TRBD1 or TRBD2 (6 bases each). Germline assignment: CDR1 MNHEY and CDR2 SVGEGT. The CDR3 spans 15 residues. V was cut by 6 bases and J by 4 bases, with 19 bases left in between. The CDR3 here is CASRSPTGAIYEQYF. For the CDR3, the DNA is TGTGCCAGCAGGTCCCCTACGGGGGCAATTTACGAGCAGTACTTC.

This clonotype has ten or more counts. The CDR3 DNA sequence: TGCGCCAGCTCGGCGGGAGGGGTGGACGAGCAGTACTTC. Its protein is CASSAGGVDEQYF. The chain employs TRBV5-1 and TRBJ2-7, with TRBD2 matching over 9 bases. The ends lost 7 bases at V and 5 bases at J; junction bases unmatched: 7. The germline V gene encodes CDR1 SGHRS and CDR2 YFSETQ. The CDR3 extends over 13 amino acids.

This clonotype was counted between two and nine times. The rearrangement joins TRBV18 to TRBJ2-7; D could derive from TRBD1 or TRBD2 (5 bases each). Germline V gene sequence: CDR1 KGHSH, CDR2 LQKENI. The CDR3 is 15 amino acids. Trimming shortened V by 8 bases and J by 1 base, and 18 bases separated the two germline ends. The CDR3 loop reads CASAKPGPISYEQYF. DNA for the CDR3: TGTGCCAGCGCGAAACCGGGACCTATTTCCTACGAGCAGTACTTC.

This clonotype was seen repeatedly, ten times or more. The chain recombines TRBV6-2 or TRBV6-3 with TRBJ1-1, with D perhaps matching TRBD1 (5 bases). This CDR3 has 15 residues. CDR1 is MNHEY, CDR2 SVGEGT, per germline. Trimming stripped 0 bases from V and 4 bases from J, with 12 bases between. The CDR3 DNA reads as TGTGCCAGCAGTTACTCAAGATGGGGGGGCACTGAAGCTTTCTTT. This gives the protein CASSYSRWGGTEAFF.

This clonotype was picked up many times. The gene calls are TRBV20-1 and TRBJ1-4; D not resolved. The length of the CDR3 is 15 residues. From germline, CDR1 is DFQATT and CDR2 SNEGSKA (reference sequence). V was clipped by 3 bases and J by 2 bases, with 13 bases between them. The CDR3 region is CSARGGPHTNEKLFF. The CDR3 DNA is TGCAGTGCTAGGGGAGGGCCCCACACTAATGAAAAACTGTTTTTT.

This rearrangement joins TRBV3-1 to TRBJ2-7, with D unresolved. The CDR3 has 12 residues. V gave up 9 bases and J gave up 3 bases, with 12 bases separating them. CDR1 and CDR2 from the germline V gene are LGHDT and YNNKEL (reference sequence). For the CDR3, the DNA is TGTGCCAGTTCCAATCCGCTCTACGAGCAGTACTTC. The encoded protein is CASSNPLYEQYF.

This chain uses TRBV4-3 with TRBJ2-2, with TRBD2 identical over 10 bases. The CDR3 contains 16 residues. Germline V gene lookup returns CDR1 LGHNA and CDR2 YSLEER. The ends lost 1 base at V and 6 bases at J; junction bases unmatched: 5. CDR3 loop: CASSQVLAGSAGELFF. CDR3 nucleotides: TGCGCCAGCAGCCAAGTACTAGCGGGGTCAGCCGGGGAGCTGTTTTTT.

This clonotype occurred a few times. The chain employs TRBV5-1 and TRBJ2-3; TRBD2 agrees at 7 bases. The germline gives CDR1 SGHRS, CDR2 YFSETQ. The CDR3 sequence is 15 residues long. V lost 2 bases and J lost 0; bases outside the gene matches: 3. In nucleotides, the CDR3 is TGCGCCAGCAGCTTCAGCGGGGCCAGCACAGATACGCAGTATTTT. Translation gives CASSFSGASTDTQYF.

The rearrangement uses TRBV6-2 or TRBV6-3 and TRBJ2-2, with D maybe TRBD1 (6 bases). Trimming removed 7 bases at V and 5 bases at J, with 11 bases between. This CDR3 has 13 amino acids. CDR1 and CDR2 from the germline V gene are MNHEY and SVGEGT. In DNA form, the CDR3 reads TGTGCCAGCACCAAACAGGGTACCGGGGAGCTGTTTTTT. Protein: CASTKQGTGELFF.

Ten or more counts support this clonotype. The chain carries TRBV4-3 and TRBJ1-3; weak D call: TRBD1 (5 bases). The V end lost 1 base, the J end lost 1 base, and 14 bases lay between the germline ends. CDR1 is LGHNA and CDR2 is YSLEER in the germline V gene. The CDR3 is 17 residues long. Here the CDR3 reads CASSQAAGGPSGNTIYF. CDR3 coding DNA: TGCGCCAGCAGCCAAGCCGCTGGGGGACCTTCTGGAAACACCATATATTTT.

This clonotype was seen many times. The V and J genes are TRBV5-1 and TRBJ2-2, with unresolved D. V dropped 0 bases and J dropped 0 bases, with 9 bases sitting between them. CDR1 SGHRS and CDR2 YFSETQ come from the germline V gene. There are 16 residues in the CDR3. In DNA, the CDR3 is TGCGCCAGCAGCTTGGCGGTCGGATCGAACACCGGGGAGCTGTTTTTT. It codes for CASSLAVGSNTGELFF.

This chain joins TRBV29-1 and TRBJ1-1; D is ambiguous. This CDR3 contains 12 residues. V gave up 2 bases and J gave up 7 bases, with 11 bases separating them. CDR1 is SQVTM and CDR2 is ANQGSEA in the germline V gene. The CDR3 DNA reads as TGCAGCGTTGAATCCTCGAAAGGTGAAGCTTTCTTT. This translates into CSVESSKGEAFF.

This clonotype is labeled medium-sized (0.01 to 0.1%). This chain links TRBV20-1 with TRBJ2-1; 8 bases map to TRBD2. Unmatched junction bases numbered 10, after V lost 2 bases and J lost 4 bases. The CDR3 loop spans 16 amino acids. Germline V lookup: CDR1 DFQATT, CDR2 SNEGSKA (reference sequence). As DNA, the CDR3 is TGCAGTGCTAGAAGCCCGTTGGCTAGCGGGTACAATGAGCAGTTCTTC. Protein product: CSARSPLASGYNEQFF.

The gene calls are TRBV3-1 and TRBJ2-7; D is uncertain. This CDR3 has 13 residues. Trimming left V 1 base short and J 2 bases short, with 6 bases between. Germline CDR1 LGHDT, CDR2 YNNKEL (reference sequence). The CDR3 is CASSQVRPYEQYF. In DNA, the CDR3 is TGTGCCAGCAGCCAAGTTAGACCCTACGAGCAGTACTTC.

This clonotype occurred many times. The gene calls are TRBV3-1 and TRBJ2-7, with D possibly matching TRBD2 (5 bases). The CDR3 contains 13 residues. Trimming took off 8 bases at V and 1 base at J, with 12 bases between the two ends. Germline CDR1 LGHDT, CDR2 YNNKEL (reference sequence). CDR3 protein: CASGRGPSYEQYF. The CDR3 bases are TGTGCCAGCGGACGCGGGCCGTCCTACGAGCAGTACTTC.

This clonotype came up a few times. This chain links TRBV11-2 with TRBJ2-1; a weak D match, TRBD2 (6 bases). This CDR3 spans 15 amino acids. Germline loops: CDR1 SGHAT, CDR2 FQNNGV. The V end lost 0 bases, the J end lost 4 bases, and 10 bases lay between the germline ends. This CDR3 is CASSLERGLYNEQFF. The CDR3 region has the DNA TGTGCCAGCAGCTTAGAGCGGGGTCTTTACAATGAGCAGTTCTTC.

This clonotype was recorded a few times. The chain is built from TRBV27 and TRBJ2-4; perhaps TRBD2 as D (6 bases). The CDR3 runs to 18 residues. Germline V CDR1 and CDR2: MNHEY, SMNVEV (reference sequence). Between the trimmed V and J ends, which lost 11 bases and 1 base, there was a span of 27 bases. This CDR3 reads CAPTPRHGEEGAKNIQYF. DNA of the CDR3: TGTGCCCCCACCCCCAGGCATGGGGAGGAGGGGGCCAAAAACATTCAGTACTTC.

This clonotype has at least ten counts. J is TRBJ2-3 and V is TRBV11-3; D is ambiguous. The V end lost 1 base, the J end lost 4 bases, and 6 bases lay between the germline ends. This CDR3 region has 13 residues. CDR1 is SGHNT, CDR2 YENEEA, per germline. CDR3 amino acids: CASSLARSDTQYF. DNA of the CDR3: TGTGCCAGCAGCTTAGCACGATCAGATACGCAGTATTTT.

In its sample, this clonotype was seen many times. The gene calls are TRBV7-2 and TRBJ1-4; D gene uncertain. Trimming took 1 base from V and 5 from J, leaving 11 bases between them. There are 15 residues in the CDR3. CDR1 is SGHTA, CDR2 FQGNSA, per germline. The CDR3, as DNA: TGTGCCAGCAGCTTAGTGAACAGTCTAAATGAAAAACTGTTTTTT. Residues: CASSLVNSLNEKLFF.

The chain uses TRBV11-2 and TRBJ1-1; D remains unclear. The germline CDR1 and CDR2 sequences are SGHAT and FQNNGV. The CDR3 sequence is 12 residues long. V was shortened by 1 base and J by 8 bases, with 8 bases between the two germline ends. CDR3 in amino acids: CASSLAATEAFF. DNA for the CDR3: TGTGCCAGCAGCTTAGCCGCCACCGAAGCTTTCTTT.

This clonotype showed up just a few times. V gene TRBV7-2 combines with J gene TRBJ2-3, with TRBD1 matching 7 bases. Germline V lookup: CDR1 SGHTA, CDR2 FQGNSA. V gave up 5 bases and J gave up 1 base; unmatched junction bases: 3. The CDR3 extends over 14 amino acids. In DNA, the CDR3 is TGTGCCAGCAGCCGAGACAGGGGCACAGATACGCAGTATTTT. It yields the protein CASSRDRGTDTQYF. Using reference TRBV7-2 and TRBJ2-3 for the parts outside the CDR3, the full variable domain is GAGVSQSPSNKVTEKGKDVELRCDPISGHTALYWYRQSLGQGLEFLIYFQGNSAPDKSGLPSDRFSAERTGGSVSTLTIQRTQQEDSAVYLCASSRDRGTDTQYFGPGTRLTVL.